These T cell receptor beta chains were read from a single sample in a study of blood T cell repertoires in COVID-19. Repertoires were generated with immunoSEQ multiplex PCR, while TCRdb's copy carries only in-frame clones and drops some. In the table there are under 550,000 clones, around 90% of which are singletons. The sequenced material came from peripheral blood. These receptors originate from a man in his late teens or twenties with COVID-19, enrolled during active disease. CDR3s include the opening cysteine and the closing phenylalanine or tryptophan. The D gene is left open where the match is weak. The size of a clone is reported for some rows only, either as once, few or many, or as a class for expanded clones.

D gene: .; V gene: TRBV7-8; J gene: TRBJ2-7; clone size: .; CDR3 length: 15; CDR3 DNA: TGTGCCAGCAGCTTAGGAACTAGCCCCTCTTACGAGCAGTACTTC; CDR3 protein: CASSLGTSPSYEQYF
D gene: .; V gene: TRBV29-1; J gene: TRBJ1-3; clone size: .; CDR3 length: 15; CDR3 DNA: TGCAGCGCCCTAGTGGGGCTAGGTTCGGGAAACACCATATATTTT; CDR3 protein: CSALVGLGSGNTIYF
D gene: TRBD2; V gene: TRBV4-1; J gene: TRBJ2-1; clone size: .; CDR3 length: 17; CDR3 DNA: TGCGCCAGCAGCCAAGATCAGGCTAGCGGATCCTACAATGAGCAGTTCTTC; CDR3 protein: CASSQDQASGSYNEQFF
D gene: .; V gene: TRBV19; J gene: TRBJ2-7; clone size: .; CDR3 length: 13; CDR3 DNA: TGTGCCAGTGCCTATGCGACGGGGTACGAGCAGTACTTC; CDR3 protein: CASAYATGYEQYF
D gene: TRBD1; V gene: TRBV2; J gene: TRBJ2-3; clone size: .; CDR3 length: 15; CDR3 DNA: TGTGCCAGCGGGGACCGGGACAGGGGCACAGATACGCAGTATTTT; CDR3 protein: CASGDRDRGTDTQYF
D gene: .; V gene: TRBV13; J gene: TRBJ2-5; clone size: .; CDR3 length: 16; CDR3 DNA: TGTGCCAGCAGCCGTCTAGCAGGAGGGACTCAAGAGACCCAGTACTTC; CDR3 protein: CASSRLAGGTQETQYF
D gene: .; V gene: TRBV3-1/TRBV3-2; J gene: TRBJ2-7; clone size: .; CDR3 length: 12; CDR3 DNA: TGTGCCAGCAGCCAAGGCGGGTACGAGCAGTACTTC; CDR3 protein: CASSQGGYEQYF
D gene: .; V gene: TRBV5-4; J gene: TRBJ2-5; clone size: .; CDR3 length: 12; CDR3 DNA: TGTGCCAGCAGCTTTGGCAGAGAGACCCAGTACTTC; CDR3 protein: CASSFGRETQYF
D gene: TRBD1; V gene: TRBV7-2; J gene: TRBJ2-7; clone size: .; CDR3 length: 12; CDR3 DNA: TGTGCCAGCAGCCTAGGGACAGGTGAGCAGTACTTC; CDR3 protein: CASSLGTGEQYF
D gene: TRBD2; V gene: TRBV15; J gene: TRBJ2-5; clone size: .; CDR3 length: 17; CDR3 DNA: TGTGCCACCAGCAGAGATAATAGCGGGGGGTACCAAGAGACCCAGTACTTC; CDR3 protein: CATSRDNSGGYQETQYF
D gene: .; V gene: TRBV7-6; J gene: TRBJ2-2; clone size: .; CDR3 length: 16; CDR3 DNA: TGTGCCAGCAGCTTAGAGGGTAGCGGGAACACCGGGGAGCTGTTTTTT; CDR3 protein: CASSLEGSGNTGELFF
D gene: TRBD1; V gene: TRBV19; J gene: TRBJ1-6; clone size: .; CDR3 length: 17; CDR3 DNA: TGTGCCAGTAGTATAAAGGGACAGAGCTCCTATAATTCACCCCTCCACTTT; CDR3 protein: CASSIKGQSSYNSPLHF
D gene: TRBD2; V gene: TRBV11-2; J gene: TRBJ2-1; clone size: .; CDR3 length: 16; CDR3 DNA: TGTGCCAGCAGCTTAGATATGGCTAGCGGGGGTCATAAGCAGTTCTTC; CDR3 protein: CASSLDMASGGHKQFF
D gene: .; V gene: TRBV6-6; J gene: TRBJ2-7; clone size: .; CDR3 length: 14; CDR3 DNA: TGTGCCAGCAGTGGGGGCGGGAGTCCCCACGAGCAGTACTTC; CDR3 protein: CASSGGGSPHEQYF
D gene: TRBD2; V gene: TRBV19; J gene: TRBJ2-5; clone size: .; CDR3 length: 15; CDR3 DNA: TGTGCCAGTAGTTCCCAGGGAGGGCCCCGGGAGACCCAGTACTTC; CDR3 protein: CASSSQGGPRETQYF
D gene: .; V gene: TRBV5-6; J gene: TRBJ2-6; clone size: .; CDR3 length: 15; CDR3 DNA: TGTGCCAGCAGCTCCACAGGGATCGGGGCCAACGTCCTGACTTTC; CDR3 protein: CASSSTGIGANVLTF
D gene: .; V gene: TRBV25-1; J gene: TRBJ2-6; clone size: .; CDR3 length: 14; CDR3 DNA: TGTGCCAGCAGTGGGGCCCCTGGGGCCAACGTCCTGACTTTC; CDR3 protein: CASSGAPGANVLTF
D gene: TRBD2; V gene: TRBV19; J gene: TRBJ2-2; clone size: .; CDR3 length: 16; CDR3 DNA: TGTGCCAGTAGTGCACTCGCGGGGGGCAACACCGGGGAGCTGTTTTTT; CDR3 protein: CASSALAGGNTGELFF
D gene: .; V gene: TRBV19; J gene: TRBJ2-2; clone size: .; CDR3 length: 13; CDR3 DNA: TGTGCCAGTAGTATACTAGCATCCGGGGAGCTGTTTTTT; CDR3 protein: CASSILASGELFF
D gene: .; V gene: TRBV6-5; J gene: TRBJ1-1; clone size: .; CDR3 length: 15; CDR3 DNA: TGTGCCAGCAGTTACTCGCGCAGGGGAGCCACTGAAGCTTTCTTT; CDR3 protein: CASSYSRRGATEAFF
D gene: TRBD1; V gene: TRBV13; J gene: TRBJ2-7; clone size: once; CDR3 length: 14; CDR3 DNA: TGTGCCAGCAGCTCGTCCCGGGACAGGGTCGAGCAGTACTTC; CDR3 protein: CASSSSRDRVEQYF
D gene: .; V gene: TRBV24-1; J gene: TRBJ1-2; clone size: .; CDR3 length: 16; CDR3 DNA: TGTGCCACCAGTGATTATCAGGGAGGTGGTAACTATGGCTACACCTTC; CDR3 protein: CATSDYQGGGNYGYTF
D gene: .; V gene: TRBV9; J gene: TRBJ2-1; clone size: .; CDR3 length: 13; CDR3 DNA: TGTGCCAGCAGCCCCCCCACGGAGAATGAGCAGTTCTTC; CDR3 protein: CASSPPTENEQFF
D gene: TRBD1; V gene: TRBV19; J gene: TRBJ2-7; clone size: .; CDR3 length: 16; CDR3 DNA: TGTGCCAGTAGTATAAGGAGAGGGGGCCAACCCTACGAGCAGTACTTC; CDR3 protein: CASSIRRGGQPYEQYF
D gene: .; V gene: TRBV2; J gene: TRBJ1-1; clone size: .; CDR3 length: 14; CDR3 DNA: TGTGCCAGCAAACAGGGCGAGGTGAACACTGAAGCTTTCTTT; CDR3 protein: CASKQGEVNTEAFF
D gene: TRBD2; V gene: TRBV13; J gene: TRBJ2-7; clone size: .; CDR3 length: 17; CDR3 DNA: TGTGCCAGCAGCTTCTCGGGACTAGCGGGGGGACCCTACGAGCAGTACTTC; CDR3 protein: CASSFSGLAGGPYEQYF
D gene: .; V gene: TRBV7-9; J gene: TRBJ2-7; clone size: few; CDR3 length: 15; CDR3 DNA: TGTGCCAGCAGCTCCGAAGACAGGATACAATACGAGCAGTACTTC; CDR3 protein: CASSSEDRIQYEQYF
D gene: TRBD2; V gene: TRBV7-9; J gene: TRBJ2-3; clone size: .; CDR3 length: 15; CDR3 DNA: TGTGCCAGCAGCCCCGTCCTAGCGGGAGAGGCTACGCAGTATTTT; CDR3 protein: CASSPVLAGEATQYF
D gene: .; V gene: TRBV7-9; J gene: TRBJ2-7; clone size: .; CDR3 length: 13; CDR3 DNA: TGTGCCAGCAGCTTACGGGGAATCTACGAGCAGTACTTC; CDR3 protein: CASSLRGIYEQYF
D gene: TRBD1; V gene: TRBV6-6; J gene: TRBJ2-7; clone size: .; CDR3 length: 14; CDR3 DNA: TGTGCCAGCAGCTACCTGGGACAGTCGTACGAGCAGTACTTC; CDR3 protein: CASSYLGQSYEQYF
D gene: TRBD1; V gene: TRBV2; J gene: TRBJ1-5; clone size: .; CDR3 length: 17; CDR3 DNA: TGTGCCAGCAGTGAGGACAGGACGCGGTATAGCAATCAGCCCCAGCATTTT; CDR3 protein: CASSEDRTRYSNQPQHF
D gene: .; V gene: TRBV5-1; J gene: TRBJ2-5; clone size: once; CDR3 length: 14; CDR3 DNA: TGCGCCAGCAGCTCGGACACCCAGGGCGAGACCCAGTACTTC; CDR3 protein: CASSSDTQGETQYF
D gene: .; V gene: TRBV1; J gene: TRBJ2-5; clone size: .; CDR3 length: 20; CDR3 DNA: TGCACCAGCAGCCAAGATGAGGGGACTAGCGGGGGGGCCCCGCAAGAGACCCAGTACTTC; CDR3 protein: CTSSQDEGTSGGAPQETQYF